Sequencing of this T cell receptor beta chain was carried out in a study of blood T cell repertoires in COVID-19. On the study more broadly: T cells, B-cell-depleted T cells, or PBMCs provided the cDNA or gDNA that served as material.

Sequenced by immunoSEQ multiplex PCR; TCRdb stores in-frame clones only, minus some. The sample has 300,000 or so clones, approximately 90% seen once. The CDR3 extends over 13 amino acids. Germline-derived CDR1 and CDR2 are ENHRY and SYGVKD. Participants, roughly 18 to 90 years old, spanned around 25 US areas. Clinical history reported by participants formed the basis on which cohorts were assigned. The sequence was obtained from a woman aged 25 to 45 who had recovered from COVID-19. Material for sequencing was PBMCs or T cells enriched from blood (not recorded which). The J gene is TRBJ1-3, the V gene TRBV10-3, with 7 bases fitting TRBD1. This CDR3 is CASHRGTGNTIYF. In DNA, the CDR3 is TGTGCTTCCCACAGGGGAACTGGAAACACCATATATTTT.